A selection of T cell receptor beta chains follows, all from one sample in a study of T cell responses to AZD1222 COVID-19 vaccine. Generated by immunoSEQ multiplex PCR, the TCRdb table keeps only in-frame clones and is missing some. In the table there are roughly 100,000 clones, 90% to 95% of which are singletons. Specimen: peripheral blood, collected 28 days after the second AZD1222 dose. These TCRs come from an adult who received the AZD1222 COVID-19 vaccine. The CDR3 runs from the conserved cysteine through the conserved F or W. The D gene is left open where the match is weak. A clone size is listed for some rows: how often the clone was seen (once, few, many), or a class if it is expanded.

clone_size j_call d_call v_call cdr3_nt cdr3_aa
- TRBJ1-5 - TRBV6-1 TGTGCCAGCAGTGTACCGGGCCCGTCGACTTATAGCAATCAGCCCCAGCATTTT CASSVPGPSTYSNQPQHF
- TRBJ1-4 TRBD1 TRBV2 TGTGCCAGCAGTCAGGGGGCGTCTAATGAAAAACTGTTTTTT CASSQGASNEKLFF
- TRBJ2-1 TRBD2 TRBV7-9 TGTGCCAGCAGCGCCAGACTAGCGGCAAACAATGAGCAGTTCTTC CASSARLAANNEQFF
- TRBJ2-7 TRBD1 TRBV18 TGTGCCAGCTCACCGGCGACAGGGGCCCCAACCTACGAGCAGTACTTC CASSPATGAPTYEQYF
- TRBJ2-3 - TRBV3-1/TRBV3-2 TGTGCCAGCAGCCCTTCAGGTGGCCAGAGCGACACTAGCACAGATACGCAGTATTTT CASSPSGGQSDTSTDTQYF
- TRBJ1-1 - TRBV6-5 TGTGCCAGCCAAACGCGGGGGAACACTGAAGCTTTCTTT CASQTRGNTEAFF
- TRBJ1-1 TRBD1 TRBV28 TGTGCCAGCAGGTCGGACAGGGTGGGGTCGAACACTGAAGCTTTCTTT CASRSDRVGSNTEAFF
once TRBJ1-1 - TRBV6-2/TRBV6-3 TGTGCCAGCAGCCTCGGACGGAACACTGAAGCTTTCTTT CASSLGRNTEAFF
- TRBJ2-1 - TRBV7-6 TGTGCCAGCAGCTTAGAAAGACAGTGGGGAAACAATGAGCAGTTCTTC CASSLERQWGNNEQFF
once TRBJ1-1 TRBD1 TRBV28 TGTGCCAGCAGCCACGCCAGGGGGCTTGTTGGGACTGAAGCTTTCTTT CASSHARGLVGTEAFF
- TRBJ2-6 - TRBV9 TGTGCCAGCAGCGTTGGACACTCTGGGGCCAACGTCCTGACTTTC CASSVGHSGANVLTF
few TRBJ1-5 - TRBV2 TGTGCCAGCAGTAAAGACAGTAATAGCAATCAGCCCCAGCATTTT CASSKDSNSNQPQHF
- TRBJ2-7 - TRBV19 TGTGCCAGTAGTGCCGTACGATTCTACGAGCAGTACTTC CASSAVRFYEQYF
- TRBJ2-7 TRBD1 TRBV6-5 TGTGCCAGCAGTCCCCAGAGGGGGCATTCCTACGAGCAGTACTTC CASSPQRGHSYEQYF
few TRBJ1-1 TRBD1 TRBV6-6 TGTGCCAGCAGTTACTCGAGTGAGGGGGCCAACACTGAAGCTTTCTTT CASSYSSEGANTEAFF
- TRBJ1-2 TRBD1 TRBV5-1 TGCGCCAGCAGCCCTCAGGGGGGGTCGGATGGCTACACCTTC CASSPQGGSDGYTF
- TRBJ2-2 - TRBV5-1 TGCGCCAGCAGCCTCGAGGGGACACGAACCGGGGAGCTGTTTTTT CASSLEGTRTGELFF
- TRBJ2-1 TRBD2 TRBV4-1 TGCGCCAGCAGCCAAACCGGACTAGCTGAGCAGTTCTTC CASSQTGLAEQFF
- TRBJ2-2 TRBD2 TRBV29-1 TGCAGCGTTCTCCTAGCGGGTACCGGGGAGCTGTTTTTT CSVLLAGTGELFF
- TRBJ2-7 - TRBV18 TGTGCCAGCTTACCGTACGAAGAGTCCGAGCAGTACTTC CASLPYEESEQYF
- TRBJ2-7 - TRBV6-5 TGTGCCAGCAGATCCGGGATCTCCTACGAGCAGTACTTC CASRSGISYEQYF
once TRBJ2-1 TRBD2 TRBV6-2/TRBV6-3 TGTGCCAGCAGTTACAGTGCCCTCTCGTGGACTAGCGTAGACAATGAGCAGTTCTTC CASSYSALSWTSVDNEQFF
- TRBJ2-7 TRBD1 TRBV4-2 TGTGCCAGCAGCCCCCTGGACAGGGACGGAAGCGAGCAGTACTTC CASSPLDRDGSEQYF
- TRBJ2-1 TRBD2 TRBV11-3 TGTGCCAGCAGCTTAGATCCTGGGACTAGCGGGAGCTCCTACAATGAGCAGTTCTTC CASSLDPGTSGSSYNEQFF